This T cell receptor beta chain was sequenced during a study of neurological immune-mediated disorders. General study points: One cluster of related CDR3 sequences contained, by phylogenetic grouping, the repertoires of 18 of 34 multiple sclerosis patients and formed a possible signature. HTLV-1-associated myelopathy had the most TCR clonal expansion, while multiple sclerosis had the least, a level that fell below healthy controls.

The unsorted libraries originated from 2 million PBMCs that had been stored at -80 C. In its sample, this clonotype was seen many times. The antigen is not known. The germline V and J ends were trimmed by 3 bases and 4 bases, with 9 bases remaining between them. Looked up from germline, CDR1 is MNHEY and CDR2 is SMNVEV (reference sequence). The CDR3 runs 13 residues. The cDNA came from 5'RACE, which used 10-nucleotide random UMIs. TCRdb used MiXCR to reprocess the 5' RACE reads, holding one entry per CDR3 protein. The sample holds tens of thousands of distinct CDR3 sequences, 4% to 6% seen once. Specimen: PBMCs. This TCR was recovered from a man aged 18 to 30 with multiple sclerosis. The chain has TRBV27 and TRBJ1-2, with D possibly being TRBD1 (5 bases). The CDR3 region has the DNA TGTGCCAGCAGTTTCGGAGGGACCTATGGCTACACCTTC. This sequence encodes CASSFGGTYGYTF.